This is a list of T cell receptor beta chains from one sample in a study of T-cell memory formation after mild COVID-19. TCRdb recomputed calls from the 5' RACE reads with MiXCR, one row per CDR3 protein. This sample has around 420,000 distinct CDR3 sequences; roughly a quarter occur once, and the top ten carry around 8.1%. The sample comprised PBMCs or a T cell subset sorted from them (not recorded which). The receptors originated from an adult woman who had mild COVID-19 (a few samples of this study predate the infection). Cell type and time point are not known. The conserved cysteine and the conserved F or W are not part of the CDR3 here. Only some rows state a clone size, as once, few, many or a class for expanded clones.

V gene	J gene	clone size	CDR3 protein
TRBV7-9	TRBJ1-6	-	ASSPTGPSLH
TRBV29-1	TRBJ1-1	-	SAGQSNTEAF
TRBV5-5	TRBJ2-1	-	ASSATGSHNEQF
TRBV11-3	TRBJ2-1	-	ASSPYPGPLEV
TRBV27	TRBJ2-7	-	ASSYGGLSYEQY
TRBV7-2	TRBJ2-1	few	ASSPDRTFGNEQF
TRBV6-1	TRBJ2-7	once	AGRRTGASYEQY
TRBV7-9	TRBJ2-1	-	ASGTSEPYGEQF
TRBV11-2	TRBJ2-1	many	ASSSGTANEQF
TRBV24-1	TRBJ1-2	once	ATSKTGGDYGYT
TRBV27	TRBJ2-3	-	ASSFNSGTGTDTQY
TRBV4-3	TRBJ2-1	-	ASSQEGVQGAFNEQF
TRBV6-2/TRBV6-3	TRBJ1-2	-	ASSYSAGNIRT
TRBV7-2	TRBJ2-7	-	ASSKTGTGVYEQY
TRBV10-3	TRBJ1-2	few	AISVGGSYGYT
TRBV27	TRBJ1-2	-	ASSDQGRVYGYT
TRBV21-1	TRBJ2-7	few	ASSKVGCREGTYEQY
TRBV9	TRBJ2-7	-	ASSVSPSGRSYEQY
TRBV24-1	TRBJ2-5	few	ATSDRGAAQETQY
TRBV5-1	TRBJ1-2	few	ASSSDGNYGYT
TRBV4-3	TRBJ1-1	-	ASSRETGIQTEAF
TRBV9	TRBJ2-7	few	ASSRGGNYEQY
TRBV4-1	TRBJ2-2	few	ASSLEGSVNTGELF
TRBV7-6	TRBJ2-7	few	ASSLGGALREQY
TRBV4-2	TRBJ2-1	-	ASSQTSRNEQF
TRBV29-1	TRBJ2-2	-	SVEGDGIVGTGELF
TRBV20-1	TRBJ2-6	-	SAPTQRGANVLT
TRBV11-3	TRBJ1-3	few	ASSYDREENTIY
TRBV20-1	TRBJ2-5	few	SARWMAGVGETQY
TRBV7-9	TRBJ1-4	-	ASSLRDGKKSTNEKLF
TRBV13	TRBJ2-3	-	ASSLGRLRQMSTDTQY
TRBV6-2/TRBV6-3	TRBJ1-1	-	ASRGLEAF
TRBV18	TRBJ2-7	-	ASSPQEAYEQY
TRBV2	TRBJ2-1	many	ASRGDRGSYNEQF
TRBV6-1	TRBJ2-3	-	ASRRGRGTDTQY
TRBV15	TRBJ2-5	-	ATSRLAGEETQY
TRBV19	TRBJ2-1	-	ATMTSGIINEQF